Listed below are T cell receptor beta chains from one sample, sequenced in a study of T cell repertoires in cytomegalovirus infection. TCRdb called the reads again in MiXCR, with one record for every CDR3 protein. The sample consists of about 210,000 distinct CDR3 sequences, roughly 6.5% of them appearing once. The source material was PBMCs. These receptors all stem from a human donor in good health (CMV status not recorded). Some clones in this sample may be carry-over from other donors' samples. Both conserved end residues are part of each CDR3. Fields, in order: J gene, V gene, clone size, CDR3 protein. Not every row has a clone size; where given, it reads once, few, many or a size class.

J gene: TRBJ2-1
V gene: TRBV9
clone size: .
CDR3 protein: CASSGGTGGYNEQLF

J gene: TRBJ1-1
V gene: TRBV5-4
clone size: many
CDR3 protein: CASSSPGTGNTEAFF

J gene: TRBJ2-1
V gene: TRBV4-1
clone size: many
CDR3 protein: CASSQIAGGMYNEQFF

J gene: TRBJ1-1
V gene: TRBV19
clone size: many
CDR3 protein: CASRVTGQHTEAFF

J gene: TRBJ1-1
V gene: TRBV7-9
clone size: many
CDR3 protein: CASSLKHEAFF

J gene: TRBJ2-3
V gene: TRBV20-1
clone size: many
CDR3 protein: CSARLAGGSGDTQYF

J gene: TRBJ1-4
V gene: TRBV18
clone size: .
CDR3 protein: CASSPRPGDEKLFF

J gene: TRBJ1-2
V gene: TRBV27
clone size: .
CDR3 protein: CASSPLRQRLYGYTF

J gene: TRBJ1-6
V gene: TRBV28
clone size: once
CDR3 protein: CASSFLQGDSPLHF

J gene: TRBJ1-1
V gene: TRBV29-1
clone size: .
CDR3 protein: CSVVSPGQGARTEAFF

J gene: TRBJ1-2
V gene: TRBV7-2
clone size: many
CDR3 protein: CASSRQGANYGYTF

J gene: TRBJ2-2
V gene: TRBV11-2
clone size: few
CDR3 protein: CASKGGAGDITGELFF

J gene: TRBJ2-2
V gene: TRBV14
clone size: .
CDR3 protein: CASSEPQRGNTGELFF

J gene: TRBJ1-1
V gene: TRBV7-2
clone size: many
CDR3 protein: CASSFRDRAEAFF

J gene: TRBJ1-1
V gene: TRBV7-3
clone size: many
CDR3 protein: CASSLLDRARGNTEAFF